A selection of T cell receptor beta chains follows, all from one sample in a study of long-term antiretroviral therapy in people with HIV. The method was immunoSEQ multiplex PCR; TCRdb's version includes in-frame clones alone and lacks a portion of them. The data hold under 30,000 clones, with over 90% observed a single time. This sample comprised unsorted PBMCs, obtained 6 to 6.5 years after starting antiretroviral therapy. These receptors were collected from a man aged 30-40 years with HIV. Each CDR3 is given with its conserved first and last residue. The D gene is left open where the match is weak. Clone sizes are given selectively: once, few, many, or a class where the clone is expanded.

clone size	D gene	V gene	J gene	CDR3 protein	CDR3 DNA
-	-	TRBV7-3	TRBJ2-7	CASSPGGAGKNEQYF	TGTGCCAGCAGCCCCGGTGGAGCAGGGAAAAACGAGCAGTACTTC
-	-	TRBV30	TRBJ2-7	CAWSIGEQYF	TGTGCCTGGAGTATCGGCGAGCAGTACTTC
-	TRBD2	TRBV7-9	TRBJ2-7	CASSPQGLAIEQYF	TGTGCCAGCAGCCCGCAGGGACTAGCGATCGAGCAGTACTTC
once	-	TRBV5-4	TRBJ2-1	CASSPGWEHEQFF	TGTGCCAGCAGCCCCGGTTGGGAGCATGAGCAGTTCTTC
-	-	TRBV4-1	TRBJ1-2	CASSGRDTRYTF	TGCGCCAGCAGCGGGAGGGACACTCGCTACACCTTC
-	TRBD2	TRBV7-9	TRBJ2-3	CASSLVGGTSTDTQYF	TGTGCCAGCAGCTTAGTGGGGGGGACCAGCACAGATACGCAGTATTTT
-	-	TRBV5-1	TRBJ2-5	CASSFYEETQYF	TGCGCCAGCAGCTTCTACGAAGAGACCCAGTACTTC
once	-	TRBV29-1	TRBJ2-2	CSVGLGSGANTGELFF	TGCAGCGTTGGGCTAGGGTCGGGGGCGAACACCGGGGAGCTGTTTTTT
-	-	TRBV7-2	TRBJ2-4	CASSSRGGTKNIQYF	TGTGCCAGCAGCTCTCGCGGCGGGACCAAAAACATTCAGTACTTC
-	TRBD1	TRBV10-2	TRBJ2-7	CASRTGISYEQYF	TGCGCCAGCAGGACAGGGATCTCCTACGAGCAGTACTTC
-	-	TRBV20-1	TRBJ2-7	CSASKSYEQYF	TGCAGTGCTTCGAAATCCTACGAGCAGTACTTC
-	-	TRBV6-5	TRBJ1-6	CASSPTGLNNSPLHF	TGTGCCAGCAGCCCCACAGGGTTGAATAATTCACCCCTCCACTTT
-	-	TRBV30	TRBJ2-2	CAWRLVGELFF	TGTGCCTGGAGATTGGTCGGGGAGCTGTTTTTT
-	-	TRBV19	TRBJ2-7	CASRPRVSVPYEQYF	TGTGCCAGTAGACCCAGGGTAAGCGTTCCCTACGAGCAGTACTTC
-	-	TRBV28	TRBJ2-7	CASSSPLEEQYF	TGTGCCAGCAGTTCGCCCCTGGAAGAGCAGTACTTC
-	TRBD1	TRBV28	TRBJ2-7	CASSRQGLVVEQYF	TGTGCCAGCAGCCGACAGGGGCTTGTTGTCGAGCAGTACTTC
-	-	TRBV29-1	TRBJ1-1	CSTIWGYRAEAFF	TGCAGCACTATTTGGGGTTACAGAGCTGAAGCTTTCTTT
-	TRBD1	TRBV19	TRBJ1-5	CASSMGQGEYQPQHF	TGTGCCAGTAGTATGGGACAGGGGGAATATCAGCCCCAGCATTTT
-	TRBD1	TRBV5-1	TRBJ1-4	CASRADRENEKLFF	TGCGCCAGCAGAGCCGACAGGGAGAATGAAAAACTGTTTTTT
-	-	TRBV30	TRBJ2-3	CAWRYGLQSTDTQYF	TGTGCCTGGAGGTACGGACTACAGAGCACAGATACGCAGTATTTT
-	TRBD1	TRBV9	TRBJ2-1	CASSTRTGTGYNEQFF	TGTGCCAGCAGCACCCGAACGGGGACAGGGTACAATGAGCAGTTCTTC
-	-	TRBV19	TRBJ2-7	CASSAQVGEQYF	TGTGCCAGCTCAGCCCAGGTGGGCGAGCAGTACTTC
-	-	TRBV25-1	TRBJ1-1	CASSEWMNTEAFF	TGTGCCAGCAGTGAGTGGATGAACACTGAAGCTTTCTTT
-	-	TRBV5-1	TRBJ2-4	CASSFGRGAKNIQYF	TGCGCCAGCAGCTTCGGCAGAGGAGCCAAAAACATTCAGTACTTC